This entry lists 9 T cell receptor beta chains sequenced from one sample in a study of Ad26.COV2.S vaccination and SARS-CoV-2 variants. Assay used: immunoSEQ multiplex PCR; TCRdb lists only in-frame clones, some missing. Of a few hundred thousand clones in the sample, 89% were seen once. Treatment of the sample: 19 received Ad26.COV2.S at low or high dose, single or two shots; several received placebo; per-sample allocation not given. The samples were gathered on day 63 after the first injection of vaccine or placebo. This material consisted of peripheral blood, taken in a trial of Ad26.COV2.S vaccine versus placebo. These receptors were taken from a person between 18 and 65 years old who received the Ad26.COV2.S COVID-19 vaccine or a placebo.

The chain links TRBV4-1 to TRBJ1-2, with D unclear. Trimming pared 0 bases from V and 8 bases from J, leaving 16 bases between. The CDR3 runs 15 residues. Germline lookup yields CDR1 MGHRA and CDR2 YSYEKL. The CDR3 here is CASSQDPRGSVGYTF. The CDR3 DNA follows: TGCGCCAGCAGCCAAGATCCCCGAGGGAGTGTCGGCTACACCTTC.

This chain uses TRBV30 with TRBJ1-1; possible D gene TRBD1, 5 bases. V was pared by 5 bases and J by 5 bases, with 12 bases between. The V gene's germline CDR1 is GTSNPN and CDR2 SVGIG (reference sequence). This CDR3 has 12 residues. This CDR3 reads CAWSGVSTEAFF. The CDR3 bases are TGTGCCTGGTCGGGGGTTTCGACTGAAGCTTTCTTT.

The V call is TRBV9, the J call TRBJ2-7; possibly TRBD1 or TRBD2 for D (5 bases each). The germline CDR1 and CDR2 sequences are SGDLS and YYNGEE. CDR3 length: 13 amino acids. Trimming stripped 7 bases from V and 2 bases from J, with 13 bases between. The CDR3 nucleotides read TGTGCCAGCTCCGAGGGGCCAACCTACGAGCAGTACTTC. Translation: CASSEGPTYEQYF.

The rearrangement uses TRBV5-1 and TRBJ2-4; 8 bases agree with TRBD2. J was trimmed by 6 bases and V by 0 bases; bases with no gene match: 5. Germline V gene sequence: CDR1 SGHRS, CDR2 YFSETQ. This CDR3 comprises 15 residues. The CDR3 DNA reads as TGCGCCAGCAGCTTGGGTGCGGGAGGAGGAAACATTCAGTACTTC. Its translation: CASSLGAGGGNIQYF.

The chain is built from TRBV27 and TRBJ2-3, with 8 bases that match TRBD1. V dropped 4 bases and J dropped 3; count of bases not matched to a gene: 6. CDR3 size: 15 residues. Germline loops: CDR1 MNHEY, CDR2 SMNVEV (reference sequence). In DNA, the CDR3 is TGTGCCAGCAGTTCTTGGACAGGGTTGACAGATACGCAGTATTTT. It codes for CASSSWTGLTDTQYF.

The CDR3 DNA follows: TGTGCCAGCAGCCAACAGGGGGCCGGAGATACGCAGTATTTT. It specifies CASSQQGAGDTQYF. The rearrangement joins TRBV5-4 to TRBJ2-3; TRBD1 matches at 9 bases. Losses at the gene ends were 4 bases for V and 5 bases for J; bases not matched to a gene: 5. The CDR3 is made up of 14 amino acids. Germline lookup yields CDR1 SGHNT and CDR2 YYREEE (reference sequence).

The gene calls are TRBV5-1 and TRBJ2-2; D may be TRBD2 (6 bases). Trimming shortened V by 1 base and J by 2 bases, and 6 bases separated the two germline ends. This CDR3 contains 14 residues. Germline CDR1 is SGHRS and CDR2 is YFSETQ. CDR3 amino acids: CASSLTSNTGELFF. CDR3 DNA sequence: TGCGCCAGCAGCTTGACTAGCAACACCGGGGAGCTGTTTTTT.

In DNA form, the CDR3 reads TGTGCCAGCAGCTTAGACGCTTTGGGGCTTCGCTCCTACAATGAGCAGTTCTTC. This gives the protein CASSLDALGLRSYNEQFF. The chain links TRBV11-3 to TRBJ2-1; perhaps TRBD1 as D (5 bases). V gave up 0 bases and J gave up 0 bases, with 15 bases separating them. CDR1 SGHNT and CDR2 YENEEA come from the germline V gene. The CDR3 consists of 18 residues.

The genes are TRBV30 and TRBJ2-1; 9 bases match TRBD2. Per the germline V gene, CDR1 is GTSNPN and CDR2 is SVGIG (reference sequence). The ends lost 3 bases at V and 7 bases at J; junction bases unmatched: 13. The CDR3 spans 16 residues. The CDR3 nucleotides read TGTGCCTGGAGGGGGCCTTATAGCGGGAGCTTAAATGAGCAGTTCTTC. Translating it yields CAWRGPYSGSLNEQFF.